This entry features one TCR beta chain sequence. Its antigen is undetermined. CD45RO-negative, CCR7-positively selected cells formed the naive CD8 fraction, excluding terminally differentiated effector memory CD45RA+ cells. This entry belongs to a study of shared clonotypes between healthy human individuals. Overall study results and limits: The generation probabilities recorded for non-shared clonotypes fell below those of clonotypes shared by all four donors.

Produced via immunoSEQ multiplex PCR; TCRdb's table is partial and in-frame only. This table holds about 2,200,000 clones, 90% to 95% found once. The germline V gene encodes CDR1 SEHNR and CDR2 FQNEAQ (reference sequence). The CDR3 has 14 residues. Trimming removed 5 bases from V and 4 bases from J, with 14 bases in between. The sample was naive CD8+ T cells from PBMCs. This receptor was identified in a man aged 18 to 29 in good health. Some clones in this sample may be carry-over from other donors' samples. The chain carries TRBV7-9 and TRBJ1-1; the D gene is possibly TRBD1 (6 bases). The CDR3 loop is CASSRRDKFTEAFF. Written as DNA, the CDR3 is TGTGCCAGCAGCCGTCGGGACAAATTCACTGAAGCTTTCTTT.